Following are 23 T cell receptor beta chains from one sample sequenced in a study of T cells of healthy individuals. TCRdb called the 5' RACE reads again in MiXCR, with one record for every CDR3 protein. In the table there are around 80,000 distinct CDR3 sequences, about 5.5% of which are singletons. The receptor set was obtained from a female donor in good health.

This clonotype was observed a few times. This chain links TRBV5-1 with TRBJ1-3; 7 bases map to TRBD1. Germline V gives CDR1 SGHRS, CDR2 YFSETQ. V was clipped by 0 bases and J by 0 bases; unmatched bases: 9. The CDR3 totals 18 residues. CDR3 region: CASSLEAQGTASGNTIYF. The CDR3 bases are TGCGCCAGCAGCTTGGAGGCCCAAGGGACAGCCTCTGGAAACACCATATATTTT. The full variable domain, rest sourced from reference TRBV5-1 and TRBJ1-3, is KAGVTQTPRYLIKTRGQQVTLSCSPISGHRSVSWYQQTPGQGLQFLFEYFSETQRNKGNFPGRFSGRQFSNSRSEMNVSTLELGDSALYLCASSLEAQGTASGNTIYFGEGSWLTVV.

This clonotype was seen ten or more times. V is TRBV9 and J is TRBJ1-1; a possible D gene is TRBD1 (6 bases). The CDR3 totals 15 residues. Trimming removed 4 bases from V and 0 bases from J, with 13 bases in between. The germline V gene has CDR1 SGDLS and CDR2 YYNGEE. The CDR3 DNA is TGTGCCAGCAGCTCCCTGACAGGAATGAACACTGAAGCTTTCTTT. Residues: CASSSLTGMNTEAFF. Looking up the rest from reference TRBV9 and TRBJ1-1 gives the full variable domain: DSGVTQTPKHLITATGQRVTLRCSPRSGDLSVYWYQQSLDQGLQFLIQYYNGEERAKGNILERFSAQQFPDLHSELNLSSLELGDSALYFCASSSLTGMNTEAFFGQGTRLTVV.

In this sample, this clonotype turned up many times. The rearrangement uses TRBV5-1 and TRBJ2-4; TRBD1 is a possible D gene (5 bases). The CDR3 runs to 15 residues. V shed 0 bases and J shed 8 bases, with 15 bases lying between them. Germline CDR1 SGHRS, CDR2 YFSETQ. The CDR3 region is CASSLATDLLDIQYF. The CDR3 DNA reads TGCGCCAGCAGCTTGGCGACAGACCTACTCGACATTCAGTACTTC.

There are a few counts of this clonotype. The genes are TRBV10-2 and TRBJ2-3; perhaps TRBD2 as D (5 bases). CDR3 length: 14 residues. Germline V gene data show CDR1 as WSHSY and CDR2 as SAAADI. Trimming stripped 7 bases from V and 4 bases from J, with 15 bases between. This CDR3 reads CASKWLAGADTQYF. As DNA, the CDR3 is TGCGCCAGCAAGTGGCTAGCCGGCGCAGATACGCAGTATTTT.

This clonotype was recorded many times. The rearrangement links TRBV3-1 to TRBJ2-1, with 10 bases fitting TRBD2. J gave up 9 bases and V 3 bases, and 11 bases lay outside the gene matches. CDR3 length equals 16 residues. Germline assignment: CDR1 LGHDT and CDR2 YNNKEL (reference sequence). CDR3 sequence: CASSHPRTSGLGEQFF. The CDR3, as DNA: TGTGCCAGCAGCCACCCCCGGACTAGCGGATTGGGTGAGCAGTTCTTC.

This clonotype was seen many times. The CDR3 sequence: CASRTTLQGTANVLTF. CDR3 bases: TGTGCCAGCAGAACAACCCTACAGGGTACCGCCAACGTCCTGACTTTC. The gene calls are TRBV28 and TRBJ2-6; perhaps TRBD1 as D (6 bases). CDR3 length: 16 residues. Germline CDR1 is MDHEN and CDR2 is SYDVKM. V was trimmed by 6 bases and J by 7 bases, leaving 19 bases between them.

Many counts were recorded for this clonotype. The gene calls are TRBV28 and TRBJ2-7; TRBD1 matches at 7 bases. V lost 5 bases to trimming and J lost 3 bases; unmatched junction nucleotides: 10. CDR1 MDHEN and CDR2 SYDVKM come from the germline V gene. The CDR3 has 15 amino acids. CDR3 loop: CASSEPGQLLYEQYF. In DNA, the CDR3 is TGTGCCAGCAGTGAGCCGGGACAGCTCCTCTACGAGCAGTACTTC.

This clonotype came up many times. The chain employs TRBV4-1 and TRBJ2-3; possibly TRBD1 for D (6 bases). Trimming cost V 3 bases and J 3 bases, with 7 bases left between them. CDR1 MGHRA and CDR2 YSYEKL come from the germline V gene. CDR3 length: 13 amino acids. The chain's CDR3 is CASSQRGTDTQYF. In nucleotides, the CDR3 is TGCGCCAGCAGCCAGAGGGGGACAGATACGCAGTATTTT.

There are many counts of this clonotype. The chain recombines TRBV5-4 with TRBJ2-1; D gene ambiguous. The germline V gene has CDR1 SGHNT and CDR2 YYREEE (reference sequence). The V end lost 0 bases, the J end lost 4 bases, and 5 bases lay between the germline ends. CDR3 length: 13 residues. DNA of the CDR3: TGTGCCAGCAGCTTGGCCTTATACAATGAGCAGTTCTTC. Amino acid sequence: CASSLALYNEQFF.

This clonotype showed up just a few times. J is TRBJ1-6 and V is TRBV6-1; D might be TRBD1 (5 bases). The ends were cut back, 7 bases at V and 4 bases at J, with 14 bases in the middle. This CDR3 is 15 amino acids long. Germline V gene data show CDR1 as MNHNS and CDR2 as SASEGT. The CDR3 loop is CASTLGAPYNSPLHF. The CDR3 coding sequence is TGTGCCAGCACCCTAGGGGCGCCGTATAATTCACCCCTCCACTTT.

This clonotype has ten or more counts. The gene calls are TRBV30 and TRBJ2-7; D is possibly TRBD1 or TRBD2 (5 bases each). The CDR3 totals 13 residues. Per the germline V gene, CDR1 is GTSNPN and CDR2 is SVGIG (reference sequence). Trimming took off 5 bases at V and 0 bases at J, with 11 bases between the two ends. CDR3 DNA sequence: TGTGCCTGGGATACCGGGGCCTCCTACGAGCAGTACTTC. It yields the protein CAWDTGASYEQYF.

The rearrangement joins TRBV6-5 to TRBJ1-1; D is perhaps TRBD1 (5 bases). This CDR3 has 16 residues. V was trimmed by 4 bases and J by 3 bases, leaving 18 bases between them. Germline V CDR1 and CDR2: MNHEY, SVGAGI. In nucleotides, the CDR3 is TGTGCCAGCAGTTCAAGGCGTGGGGCGCGGGACACTGAAGCTTTCTTT. Residues: CASSSRRGARDTEAFF.

The sample holds a few counts of this clonotype. V and J are TRBV4-2 and TRBJ2-5, with D unclear. This CDR3 spans 15 amino acids. V was shortened by 1 base and J by 2 bases, with 11 bases between the two germline ends. Per the germline V gene, CDR1 is LGHNA and CDR2 is YNFKEQ. The chain's CDR3 is CASSQGSSSQETQYF. Written as DNA, the CDR3 is TGTGCCAGCAGCCAAGGGAGTAGTTCACAAGAGACCCAGTACTTC.

The sample holds a few counts of this clonotype. The chain links TRBV7-3 to TRBJ2-1; no firm D call. CDR1 and CDR2 from the germline V gene are SGHTA and FQGTGA. The CDR3 totals 14 residues. The V end was cut by 5 bases, the J end by 8 bases, with 16 bases between. CDR3 sequence (DNA): TGTGCCAGCAGCACACATTACTCCACCGATGAGCAGTTCTTC. Protein sequence: CASSTHYSTDEQFF.

Ten or more counts support this clonotype. V usage is TRBV6-5 and J usage is TRBJ1-2, with 7 bases that match TRBD1. The CDR3 is made up of 14 amino acids. Trimming at V came to 4 bases and at J to 4 bases, leaving 6 bases not matched to a gene. Germline V CDR1 and CDR2: MNHEY, SVGAGI. The chain's CDR3 is CASSSDRAPYGYTF. The CDR3 nucleotides are TGTGCCAGCAGTTCTGACAGGGCGCCCTATGGCTACACCTTC.

The chain couples TRBV12-3 or TRBV12-4 to TRBJ2-1, with 11 bases lining up with TRBD2. CDR3 size: 13 residues. The V segment lost 6 bases and the J segment 7 bases; nucleotides outside the gene matches: 2. The CDR3 DNA is TGTGCCAGCAGACTAGCGGGAGTAAATGAGCAGTTCTTC. Its protein is CASRLAGVNEQFF.

The sample holds a few counts of this clonotype. V and J are TRBV30 and TRBJ2-1; maybe TRBD2 (6 bases). This CDR3 has 14 amino acids. Between the trimmed V and J ends, which lost 3 bases and 6 bases, there was a span of 15 bases. Germline CDR1 is GTSNPN and CDR2 is SVGIG (reference sequence). CDR3 sequence reads: CAWRVSGRGNEQFF. Written as DNA, the CDR3 is TGTGCCTGGAGGGTTAGCGGTCGAGGCAATGAGCAGTTCTTC. The full variable domain, rest sourced from reference TRBV30 and TRBJ2-1, is SQTIHQWPATLVQPVGSPLSLECTVEGTSNPNLYWYRQAAGRGLQLLFYSVGIGQISSEVPQNLSASRPQDRQFILSSKKLLLSDSGFYLCAWRVSGRGNEQFFGPGTRLTVL.

CDR3: CASSLVVSYGYTF. As DNA, the CDR3 is TGCGCCAGCAGCTTGGTGGTTTCGTATGGCTACACCTTC. The V and J genes are TRBV5-1 and TRBJ1-2; D remains unclear. Trimming removed 0 bases from V and 5 bases from J, with 8 bases in between. This CDR3 has 13 amino acids. CDR1 and CDR2 from the germline V gene are SGHRS and YFSETQ.

This clonotype was recorded at least ten times. The chain joins TRBV5-1 to TRBJ2-7, with 9 bases aligning to TRBD2. CDR3 length: 12 residues. Germline V gives CDR1 SGHRS, CDR2 YFSETQ. With V trimmed by 0 bases and J by 11 bases, 3 bases remained unmatched. CDR3 residues: CASSLDSGRKYF. DNA for the CDR3: TGCGCCAGCAGCTTGGATAGCGGGAGAAAGTACTTC.

The sample holds many counts of this clonotype. The chain links TRBV6-1 to TRBJ1-5; D unclear. The CDR3 has 16 amino acids. Trimming took 10 bases from V and 3 from J, leaving 22 bases between them. The germline gives CDR1 MNHNS, CDR2 SASEGT. Here the CDR3 reads CATAPAGRLPNQPQHF. The CDR3 DNA sequence: TGTGCCACCGCCCCCGCCGGACGGCTGCCCAATCAGCCCCAGCATTTT.

This clonotype was recorded at least ten times. V gene TRBV4-1 combines with J gene TRBJ1-5; perhaps TRBD1 as D (6 bases). Germline V gene lookup returns CDR1 MGHRA and CDR2 YSYEKL. The CDR3 extends over 15 amino acids. The V gene lost 0 bases and the J gene lost 4 bases, with 10 bases spanning the gap. The DNA for the CDR3 is TGCGCCAGCAGCCAAGATTCCCAGGGGAATCAGCCCCAGCATTTT. Protein: CASSQDSQGNQPQHF.

The V call is TRBV11-1, the J call TRBJ2-1; D is perhaps TRBD2 (6 bases). Between the trimmed V and J ends, which lost 7 bases and 7 bases, there was a span of 20 bases. From germline, CDR1 is SGHAT and CDR2 FQDESV (reference sequence). This CDR3 region has 15 residues. The DNA for the CDR3 is TGTGCCAGCAACCCGGGGACTCTCGGGTCTAATGAGCAGTTCTTC. Amino acids: CASNPGTLGSNEQFF.

This clonotype occurred a few times. The chain links TRBV29-1 to TRBJ2-7; 10 bases are shared with TRBD2. Germline V lookup: CDR1 SQVTM, CDR2 ANQGSEA. The J segment lost 7 bases and the V segment lost 4 bases, leaving 10 bases of the junction unmatched. CDR3 length: 14 amino acids. In DNA form, the CDR3 reads TGCAGCGTTGGTAGCGGGGGGCTCTTTGAAGAGCAGTACTTC. Translating it yields CSVGSGGLFEEQYF.